This TCR beta chain was captured in a study of T cells in Graves' hyperthyroidism and ophthalmopathy. Study findings and constraints: Most expanded thyroid clonotypes above 0.001 also appeared in blood. Ophthalmopathy was model-predicted a median around 6.1 months pre-onset.

RNA transcripts yielded amplified TCR beta CDR3 regions. When the TCR CDR3 underwent first-round RT-PCR, the HTBI primer set was used. One entry per CDR3 protein results from TCRdb running MiXCR on the multiplex PCR reads. Of 550,000 to 700,000 distinct CDR3 sequences listed, roughly 46% are singletons. In the case of this clonotype: Its specificity is not known.

The CDR3 is 10 amino acids. Trimming shortened V by 5 bases and J by 7 bases, and 8 bases separated the two germline ends. Germline CDR1 reads DFQATT; CDR2 reads SNEGSKA (reference sequence). Specimen: peripheral blood or thyroid tissue (not recorded which). The V and J genes are TRBV20-1 and TRBJ2-5; D uncertain. The sequence derives from an adult woman with Graves' disease, either hyperthyroidism or ophthalmopathy (not recorded which). The CDR3 loop reads CSAVSWTQYF. The DNA of the CDR3 is TGCAGTGCTGTGTCTTGGACCCAGTACTTC.